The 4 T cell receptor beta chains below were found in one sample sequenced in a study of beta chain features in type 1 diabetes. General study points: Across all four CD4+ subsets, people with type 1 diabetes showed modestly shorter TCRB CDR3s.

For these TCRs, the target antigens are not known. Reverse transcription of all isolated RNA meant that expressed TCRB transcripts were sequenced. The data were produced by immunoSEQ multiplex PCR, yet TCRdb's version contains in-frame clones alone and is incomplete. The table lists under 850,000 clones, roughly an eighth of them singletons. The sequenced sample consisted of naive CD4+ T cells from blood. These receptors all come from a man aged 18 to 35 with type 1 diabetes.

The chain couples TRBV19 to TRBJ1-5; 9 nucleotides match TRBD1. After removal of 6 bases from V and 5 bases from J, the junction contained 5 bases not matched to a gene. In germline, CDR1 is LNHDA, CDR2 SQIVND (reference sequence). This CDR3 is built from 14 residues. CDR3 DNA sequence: TGTGCCAGTAGCGTAGGGACAGGGCATCAGCCCCAGCATTTT. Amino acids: CASSVGTGHQPQHF.

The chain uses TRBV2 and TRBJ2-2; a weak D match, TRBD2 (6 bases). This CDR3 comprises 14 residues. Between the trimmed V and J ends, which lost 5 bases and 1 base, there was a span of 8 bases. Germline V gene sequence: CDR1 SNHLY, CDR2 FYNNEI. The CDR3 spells CASSTRENTGELFF. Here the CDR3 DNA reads TGTGCCAGCAGTACGCGGGAGAACACCGGGGAGCTGTTTTTT.

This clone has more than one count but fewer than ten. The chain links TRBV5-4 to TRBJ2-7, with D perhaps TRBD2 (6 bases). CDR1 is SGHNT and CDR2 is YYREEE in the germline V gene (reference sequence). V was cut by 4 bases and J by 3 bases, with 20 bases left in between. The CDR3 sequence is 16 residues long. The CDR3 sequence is CASSPPGRDPNYEQYF. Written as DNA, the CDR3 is TGTGCCAGCAGCCCCCCGGGGCGGGACCCAAACTACGAGCAGTACTTC. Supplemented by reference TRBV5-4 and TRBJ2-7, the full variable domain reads ETGVTQSPTHLIKTRGQQVTLRCSSQSGHNTVSWYQQALGQGPQFIFQYYREEENGRGNFPPRFSGLQFPNYSSELNVNALELDDSALYLCASSPPGRDPNYEQYFGPGTRLTVT.

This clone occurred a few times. The DNA of the CDR3 is TGTGCCAGCAGCTTGAGGACAACGATTGGTTCACCCCTCCACTTT. It codes for CASSLRTTIGSPLHF. The gene calls are TRBV5-6 and TRBJ1-6; tentative D call: TRBD1 (5 bases). Per germline, CDR1 SGHDT and CDR2 YYEEEE. V lost 1 base and J lost 9, with 14 bases in between. The CDR3 is 15 amino acids.